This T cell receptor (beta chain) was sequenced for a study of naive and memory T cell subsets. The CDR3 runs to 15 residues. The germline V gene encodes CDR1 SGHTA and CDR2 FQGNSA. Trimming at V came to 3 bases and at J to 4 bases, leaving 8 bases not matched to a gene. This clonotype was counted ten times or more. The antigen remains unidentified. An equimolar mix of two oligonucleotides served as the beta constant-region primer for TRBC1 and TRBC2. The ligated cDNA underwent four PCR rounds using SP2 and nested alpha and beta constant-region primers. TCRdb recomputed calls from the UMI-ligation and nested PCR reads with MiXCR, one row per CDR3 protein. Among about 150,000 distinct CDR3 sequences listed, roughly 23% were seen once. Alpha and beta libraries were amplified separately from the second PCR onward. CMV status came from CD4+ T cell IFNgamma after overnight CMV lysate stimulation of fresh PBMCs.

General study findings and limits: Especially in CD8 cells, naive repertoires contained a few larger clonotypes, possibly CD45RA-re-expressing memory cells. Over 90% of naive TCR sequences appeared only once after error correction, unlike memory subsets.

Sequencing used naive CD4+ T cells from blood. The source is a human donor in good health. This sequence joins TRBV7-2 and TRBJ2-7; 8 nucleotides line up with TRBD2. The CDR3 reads CASSFTTSALYEQYF. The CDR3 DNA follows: TGTGCCAGCAGCTTCACGACTAGCGCCCTTTACGAGCAGTACTTC.